These T cell receptor beta chains were read from a single sample in a study of tumor and adjacent non-tumor tissue in lung cancer. TCRdb passed the multiplex PCR reads through MiXCR, listing each CDR3 protein once. The sample yields 75,000 to 95,000 distinct CDR3 sequences, around 71% seen once. The sequenced sample consisted of lung tumor tissue. The receptors were gathered from a man in his sixties with non-small cell lung cancer. The CDR3 runs from the conserved cysteine through the conserved F or W. The order of the fields is clone size, V gene, D gene, J gene, CDR3 protein, CDR3 DNA. The D gene is left open where the match is weak. Rows give clone size only sometimes, using once, few, many, or a class for an expanded clone.

>many|TRBV4-2|TRBD1|TRBJ2-3
CASSQGRRTGYTDTQYF
TGTGCCAGCAGCCAAGGCCGGCGGACAGGCTACACAGATACGCAGTATTTT
>.|TRBV4-1|.|TRBJ1-2
CARSQQENYGYTF
TGCGCCAGGAGCCAGCAGGAAAACTATGGCTACACCTTC
>.|TRBV4-2|.|TRBJ2-4
CASSQAQASVSLARNIQYF
TGTGCCAGTAGCCAAGCGCAGGCTAGCGTATCGTTAGCCAGAAACATTCAGTACTTC
>.|TRBV6-2/TRBV6-3|TRBD1|TRBJ1-1
CASSYSPPGGLYTGAFF
TGTGCCAGCAGTTACTCCCCCCCAGGGGGTCTATACACTGGAGCTTTCTTT
>many|TRBV28|TRBD1|TRBJ1-2
CASETGGYGYTF
TGTGCCAGCGAGACAGGGGGCTATGGCTACACCTTC
>few|TRBV2|.|TRBJ2-5
CASRVETQYF
TGTGCCAGTCGGGTGGAGACCCAGTACTTC
>.|TRBV4-1|.|TRBJ1-5
CASSQDQGSNQSRHF
TGCGCCAGCAGCCAAGACCAGGGTAGTAATCAGTCCCGGCACTTT
>.|TRBV6-5|TRBD1|TRBJ1-2
CASSPRPGTGVGYTF
TGTGCCAGCAGTCCGAGGCCGGGGACAGGGGTTGGCTACACCTTC
>.|TRBV6-1|TRBD1|TRBJ2-6
CASRPRTGFGVSGANALAF
TGTGCCAGTAGGCCTAGGACAGGGTTCGGAGTCTCTGGGGCCAACGCCCTGGCTTTC
>.|TRBV9|.|TRBJ1-4
CASSVDQGLEKLFF
TGTGCCAGCAGCGTTGATCAGGGTCTCGAAAAACTGTTTTTT
>once|TRBV6-6|.|TRBJ2-1
CASSYFAGTDDEQFF
TGTGCCAGCAGTTATTTTGCAGGGACGGACGATGAGCAGTTCTTC
>many|TRBV23-1|.|TRBJ2-2
CASSQLRGTGELFF
TGCGCCAGCAGTCAATTAAGGGGCACCGGGGAGCTGTTTTTT
>.|TRBV4-3|.|TRBJ2-3
CASNATSTDTQYF
TGCGCCAGCAACGCCACTAGTACAGATACGCAGTATTTT
>many|TRBV5-8|TRBD1|TRBJ1-2
CASSSQGANYGYTF
TGTGCCAGCAGTTCACAGGGGGCCAACTATGGCTACACCTTC
>.|TRBV10-2|TRBD2|TRBJ2-4
CANSKRLALAKNIQYF
TGCGCCAACAGTAAAAGACTAGCGCTAGCCAAAAACATTCAGTACTTC
>.|TRBV4-3|.|TRBJ2-5
CASSQAGRLGQETQYF
TGCGCCAGCAGCCAAGCCGGAAGGCTGGGACAAGAGACCCAGTACTTC
>.|TRBV12-3/TRBV12-4|.|TRBJ2-7
CVSSLEGARSYERYF
TGTGTCAGCAGTTTAGAAGGAGCCCGCAGCTACGAGCGGTACTTC
>few|TRBV5-1|.|TRBJ1-6
CASSLEAAGTMNSPLHF
TGCGCCAGCAGCTTGGAGGCAGCTGGGACTATGAATTCACCCCTCCACTTT
>.|TRBV4-2|TRBD2|TRBJ2-3
CASNQDRPSGGEDTQFF
TGTGCCAGCAACCAAGATCGACCTAGCGGGGGGGAGGATACGCAGTTTTTT
>.|TRBV5-6|.|TRBJ2-2
CASSLVRRHHTWELFF
TGTGCCAGCAGCTTGGTCCGTAGACATCACACCTGGGAGCTGTTTTTT
>.|TRBV4-2|TRBD2|TRBJ2-5
CASSQGTAGSQETQYF
TGTGCCAGCAGCCAAGGTACAGCGGGGAGTCAAGAGACCCAGTACTTC
>medium-sized|TRBV29-1|.|TRBJ2-2
CSVVGVDTGELFF
TGCAGCGTTGTCGGGGTCGACACCGGGGAGCTGTTTTTT
>.|TRBV7-9|.|TRBJ1-2
CTSSPPWTDYGYTF
TGTACCAGCAGCCCCCCCTGGACCGACTATGGCTACACCTTC
>.|TRBV6-6|.|TRBJ1-1
CSSNNRVEGTEAFF
TGTTCCAGCAACAACAGGGTCGAGGGCACTGAAGCTTTCTTT
>.|TRBV29-1|.|TRBJ1-2
CSVGGPNPSYGYTF
TGCAGCGTTGGGGGACCTAATCCTAGCTATGGCTACACCTTC
>.|TRBV4-1|.|TRBJ2-2
CASSQESGRVAGELFF
TGCGCCAGCAGCCAAGAATCCGGTAGGGTGGCCGGGGAGCTGTTTTTT
>.|TRBV5-6|.|TRBJ2-5
CASSPIPASRRETQYF
TGTGCCAGCAGCCCCATTCCAGCTAGCCGACGGGAGACCCAGTACTTC
>many|TRBV20-1|.|TRBJ2-1
CSAPGRNNEQFF
TGCAGTGCTCCTGGAAGGAACAATGAGCAGTTCTTC
>many|TRBV10-2|TRBD1|TRBJ1-6
CASNDRDNSPLHF
TGCGCCAGCAATGACAGGGACAATTCACCCCTCCACTTT
>.|TRBV4-3|TRBD2|TRBJ2-1
CARSQDLLTSGDEQFF
TGCGCCAGGAGCCAAGATCTCCTGACTAGCGGGGATGAGCAGTTCTTC
>many|TRBV20-1|TRBD1|TRBJ2-7
CSALDRDRGFEQYF
TGCAGTGCTCTGGACCGGGACAGGGGGTTTGAGCAGTACTTC
>.|TRBV6-2/TRBV6-3|TRBD1|TRBJ1-5
CASSSGTVGSSNQPQHF
TGTGCCAGCAGTTCCGGGACAGTGGGATCGTCTAATCAGCCCCAGCATTTT
>.|TRBV11-2|.|TRBJ2-2
CASSLEQRWLGELFF
TGTGCCAGCAGTCTGGAACAGCGTTGGTTGGGGGAGCTGTTTTTT
>.|TRBV5-5|TRBD2|TRBJ2-7
CASSSTTSVSLYEQYF
TGTGCCAGCAGTTCTACCACTAGCGTGAGCCTCTACGAGCAGTACTTT
>.|TRBV7-9|.|TRBJ2-5
CASIFLREHQETQYF
TGTGCCAGCATCTTCCTCCGGGAACACCAAGAGACCCAGTACTTC
>.|TRBV6-2/TRBV6-3|TRBD2|TRBJ2-1
CASSSAGGTYNEQSF
TGTGCCAGCAGTTCCGCGGGAGGCACCTACAATGAGCAGTCCTTC